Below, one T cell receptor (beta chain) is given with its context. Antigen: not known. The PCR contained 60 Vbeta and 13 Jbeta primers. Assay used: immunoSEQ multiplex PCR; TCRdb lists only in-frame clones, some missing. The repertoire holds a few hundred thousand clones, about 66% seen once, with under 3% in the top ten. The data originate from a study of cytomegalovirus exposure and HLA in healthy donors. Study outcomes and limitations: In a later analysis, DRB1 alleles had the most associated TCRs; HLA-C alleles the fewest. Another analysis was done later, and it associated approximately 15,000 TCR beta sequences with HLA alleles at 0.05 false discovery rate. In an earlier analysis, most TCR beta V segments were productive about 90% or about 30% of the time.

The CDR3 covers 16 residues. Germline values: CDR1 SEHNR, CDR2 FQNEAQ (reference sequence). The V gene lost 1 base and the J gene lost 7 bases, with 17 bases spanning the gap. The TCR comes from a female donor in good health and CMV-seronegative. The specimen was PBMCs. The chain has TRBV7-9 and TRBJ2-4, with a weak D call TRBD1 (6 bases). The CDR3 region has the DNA TGTGCCAGCAGCTTAGACAGGGCAGGGTCAGGTAACATTCAGTACTTC. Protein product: CASSLDRAGSGNIQYF.